This paragraph reports one TCR beta chain. Its antigen is undetermined. These data are taken from a study of OX40 agonist ivuxolimab in advanced cancers. Across the whole study: Clinicians treated patients with ivuxolimab, an agonistic anti-OX40 (CD134) antibody. Prior checkpoint blockade (anti-PD-1, anti-PD-L1 or anti-CTLA-4) was permitted; less than 45% had it.

The method was immunoSEQ multiplex PCR; TCRdb's version includes in-frame clones alone and lacks a portion of them. The sample carries 34,000 or so clones, around 81% recorded once. V lost 5 bases and J lost 1; bases outside the gene matches: 4. Germline CDR1 reads MDHEN; CDR2 reads SYDVKM. This CDR3 is 15 amino acids long. Whole-study findings and limits: CD8+ T cells showed, on average, more clonal expansion than CD4+ cells.

The clonotype was recovered from an adult with an advanced solid tumor such as melanoma, head and neck, liver or kidney cancer. The sequenced sample was CD4+ or CD8+ T cells sorted from blood, obtained in a trial of the OX40 agonist ivuxolimab. The chain employs TRBV28 and TRBJ2-4; TRBD1 agrees at 8 bases. The CDR3 DNA reads as TGTGCCAGCAGTCCAGGGGGCATGGCCAAAAACATTCAGTACTTC. Its protein product is CASSPGGMAKNIQYF.